This TCR beta chain was recorded in a study of blood T cells in healthy people across ages. Study-level findings and limits: Because sorting was not performed, PBMCs prevented conclusive naive versus antigen-experienced comparison. The long-lived group displayed more naive CD4+ cells, plus higher diversity, than the aged donors did.

This clonotype appeared many times. No antigen is known for it. V was pared by 4 bases and J by 2 bases, with 11 bases between. The length of the CDR3 is 14 residues. Germline loops: CDR1 ENHRY, CDR2 SYGVKD. A second PCR, run for 7 to 11 cycles, used a sample-barcoded 5' primer plus a J-beta primer mix. Every single cDNA molecule received a tag from a template-switch adaptor with 12 random nucleotides. One entry per CDR3 protein results from TCRdb running MiXCR on the 5' RACE reads. The table shows 650,000 or so distinct CDR3 sequences, with approximately 52% occurring only once. Sequencing was performed on blood. The source is a woman at least 80 years old in good health. V is TRBV10-3 and J is TRBJ2-5; possible D gene TRBD1, 6 bases. The CDR3 protein is CAISGEQGQETQYF. The CDR3 DNA reads as TGTGCCATCAGTGGGGAACAGGGACAAGAGACCCAGTACTTC.